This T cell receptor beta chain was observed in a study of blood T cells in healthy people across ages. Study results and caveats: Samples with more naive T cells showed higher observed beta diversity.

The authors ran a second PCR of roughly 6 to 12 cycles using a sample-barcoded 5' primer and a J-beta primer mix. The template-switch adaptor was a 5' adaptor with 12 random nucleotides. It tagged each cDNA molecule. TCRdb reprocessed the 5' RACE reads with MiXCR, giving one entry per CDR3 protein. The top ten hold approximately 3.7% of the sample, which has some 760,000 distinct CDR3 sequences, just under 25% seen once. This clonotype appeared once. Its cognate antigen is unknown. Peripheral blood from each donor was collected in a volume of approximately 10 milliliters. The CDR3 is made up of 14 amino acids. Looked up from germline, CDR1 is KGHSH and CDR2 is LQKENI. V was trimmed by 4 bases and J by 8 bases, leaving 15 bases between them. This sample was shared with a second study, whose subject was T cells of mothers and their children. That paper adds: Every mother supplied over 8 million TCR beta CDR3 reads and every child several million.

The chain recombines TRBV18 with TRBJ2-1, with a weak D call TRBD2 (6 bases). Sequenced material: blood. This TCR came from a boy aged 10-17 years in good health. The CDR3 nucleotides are TGTGCCAGCTCACGGAGGGCCGGTAGGGATGAGCAGTTCTTC. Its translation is CASSRRAGRDEQFF.